This record concerns one T cell receptor (beta chain) sequence. V was trimmed by 1 base and J by 5 bases, leaving 15 bases between them. This CDR3 spans 16 amino acids. The germline gives CDR1 SGHTS, CDR2 YDEGEE. The sample belongs to a study of blood T cell repertoires in COVID-19. Study details: Samples representing acute and convalescent COVID-19 were sourced from the United States, Italy and Spain. T cells, B-cell-depleted T cells, or PBMCs supplied cDNA or gDNA.

As handled by the study authors: Reference gene primer amplification gave estimated nucleated cell counts. Only in-frame clones appear in the TCRdb table, and some are missing; sequencing was by immunoSEQ multiplex PCR. V and J calls and clone size are as listed in that table; D and trimming were resolved from the DNA. Among over 100,000 clones listed, roughly 84% were seen once. The specimen was peripheral blood. The V and J genes are TRBV5-8 and TRBJ1-4; TRBD1 might be the D (5 bases). The receptor's source is an elderly woman with active or convalescent COVID-19. For the CDR3, the DNA is TGTGCCAGCAGCTTGAACCCGACAGTCAAAAATGAAAAACTGTTTTTT. As protein: CASSLNPTVKNEKLFF.